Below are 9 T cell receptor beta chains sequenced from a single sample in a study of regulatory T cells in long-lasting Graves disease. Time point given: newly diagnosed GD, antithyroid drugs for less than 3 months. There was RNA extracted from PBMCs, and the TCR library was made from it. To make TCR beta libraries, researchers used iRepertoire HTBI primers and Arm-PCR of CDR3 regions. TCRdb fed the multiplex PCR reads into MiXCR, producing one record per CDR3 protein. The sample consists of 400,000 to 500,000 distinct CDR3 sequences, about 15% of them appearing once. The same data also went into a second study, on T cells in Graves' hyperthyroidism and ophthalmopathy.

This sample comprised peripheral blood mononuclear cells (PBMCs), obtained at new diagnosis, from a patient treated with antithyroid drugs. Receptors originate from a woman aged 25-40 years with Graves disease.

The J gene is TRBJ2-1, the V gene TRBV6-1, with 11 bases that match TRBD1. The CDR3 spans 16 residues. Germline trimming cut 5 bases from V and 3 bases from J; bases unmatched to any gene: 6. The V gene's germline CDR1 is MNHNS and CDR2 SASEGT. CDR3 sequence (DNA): TGTGCCAGCAGTCCCGGACAGGGGGCCTACTACAATGAGCAGTTCTTC. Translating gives CASSPGQGAYYNEQFF.

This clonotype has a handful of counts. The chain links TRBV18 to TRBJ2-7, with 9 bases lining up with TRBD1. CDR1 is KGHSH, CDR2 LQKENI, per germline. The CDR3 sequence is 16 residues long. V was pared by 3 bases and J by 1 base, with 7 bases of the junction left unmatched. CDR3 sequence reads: CASSPRDRVFSYEQYF. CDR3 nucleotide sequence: TGTGCCAGCTCACCCCGGGACAGGGTCTTTTCCTACGAGCAGTACTTC.

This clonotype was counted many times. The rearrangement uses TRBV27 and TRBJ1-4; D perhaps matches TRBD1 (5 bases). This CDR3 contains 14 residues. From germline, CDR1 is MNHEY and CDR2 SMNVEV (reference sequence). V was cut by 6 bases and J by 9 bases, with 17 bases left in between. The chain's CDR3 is CASSRDGTLKKLFF. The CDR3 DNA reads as TGTGCCAGCAGCCGGGACGGAACTTTGAAAAAACTGTTTTTT.

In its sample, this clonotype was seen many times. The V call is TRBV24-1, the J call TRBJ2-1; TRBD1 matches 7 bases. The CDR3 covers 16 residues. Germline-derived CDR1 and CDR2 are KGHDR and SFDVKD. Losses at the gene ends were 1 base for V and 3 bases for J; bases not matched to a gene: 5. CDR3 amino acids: CATSDFEQGDYNEQFF. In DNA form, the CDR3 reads TGTGCCACCAGTGATTTCGAGCAGGGGGACTACAATGAGCAGTTCTTC.

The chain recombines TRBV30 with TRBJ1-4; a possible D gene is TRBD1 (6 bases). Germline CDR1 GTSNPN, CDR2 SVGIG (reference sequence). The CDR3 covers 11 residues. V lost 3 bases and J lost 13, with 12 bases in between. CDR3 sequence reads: CAWSATGRLFF. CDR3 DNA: TGTGCCTGGAGCGCAACAGGGAGACTGTTTTTT.

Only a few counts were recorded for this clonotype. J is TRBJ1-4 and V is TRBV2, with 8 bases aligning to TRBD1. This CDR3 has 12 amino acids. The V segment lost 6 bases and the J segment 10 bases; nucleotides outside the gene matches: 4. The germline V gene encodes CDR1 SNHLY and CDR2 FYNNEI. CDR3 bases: TGTGCCAGCAGGGTAGACAGGGGAAAACTGTTTTTT. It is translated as CASRVDRGKLFF.

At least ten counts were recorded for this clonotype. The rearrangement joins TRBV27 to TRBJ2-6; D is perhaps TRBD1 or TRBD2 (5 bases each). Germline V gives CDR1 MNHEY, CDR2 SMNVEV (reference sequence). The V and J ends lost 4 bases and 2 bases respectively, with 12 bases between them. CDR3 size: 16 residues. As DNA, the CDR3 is TGTGCCAGCAGTTCCGGGACCCACCCTGGGGCCAACGTCCTGACTTTC. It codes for CASSSGTHPGANVLTF.

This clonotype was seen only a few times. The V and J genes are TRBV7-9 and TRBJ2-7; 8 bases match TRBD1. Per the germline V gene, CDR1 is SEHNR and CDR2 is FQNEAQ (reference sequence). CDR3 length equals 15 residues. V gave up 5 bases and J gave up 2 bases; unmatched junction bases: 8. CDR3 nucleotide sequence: TGTGCCAGCAGCCCCCGCGGACAGGGAACCTACGAGCAGTACTTC. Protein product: CASSPRGQGTYEQYF.

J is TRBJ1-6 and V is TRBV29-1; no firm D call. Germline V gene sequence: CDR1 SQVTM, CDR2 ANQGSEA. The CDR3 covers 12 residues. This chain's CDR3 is CKKGNCNSPLHF. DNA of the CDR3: TGCAAAAAAGGGAATTGTAATTCACCCCTCCACTTT.